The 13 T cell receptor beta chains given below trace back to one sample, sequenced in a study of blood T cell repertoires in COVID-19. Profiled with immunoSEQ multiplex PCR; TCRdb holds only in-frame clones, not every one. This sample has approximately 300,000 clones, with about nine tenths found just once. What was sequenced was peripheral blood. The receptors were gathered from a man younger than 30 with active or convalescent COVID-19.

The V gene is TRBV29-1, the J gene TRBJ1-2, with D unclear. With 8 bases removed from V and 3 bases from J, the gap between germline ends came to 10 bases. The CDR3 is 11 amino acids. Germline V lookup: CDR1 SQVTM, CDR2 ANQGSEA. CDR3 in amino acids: CSCGRDYGYTF. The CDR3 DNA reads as TGCAGCTGTGGCCGGGACTATGGCTACACCTTC. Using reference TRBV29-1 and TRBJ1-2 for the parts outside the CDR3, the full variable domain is SAVISQKPSRDICQRGTSLTIQCQVDSQVTMMFWYRQQPGQSLTLIATANQGSEATYESGFVIDKFPISRPNLTFSTLTVSNMSPEDSSIYLCSCGRDYGYTFGSGTRLTVV.

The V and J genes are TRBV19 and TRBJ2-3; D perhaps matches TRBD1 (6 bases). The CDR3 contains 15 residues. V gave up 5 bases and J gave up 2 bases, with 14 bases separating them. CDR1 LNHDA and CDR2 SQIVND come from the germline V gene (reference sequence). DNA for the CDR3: TGTGCCAGTAGTCTTAGAGGACAGATCACAGATACGCAGTATTTT. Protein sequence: CASSLRGQITDTQYF.

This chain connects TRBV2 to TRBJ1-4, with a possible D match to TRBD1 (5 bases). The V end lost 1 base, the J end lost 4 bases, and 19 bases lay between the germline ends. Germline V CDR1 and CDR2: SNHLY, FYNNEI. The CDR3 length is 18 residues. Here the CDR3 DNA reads TGTGCCAGCAGTGAAGTTGAGGACACCTACCACCTTAATGAAAAACTGTTTTTT. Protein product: CASSEVEDTYHLNEKLFF.

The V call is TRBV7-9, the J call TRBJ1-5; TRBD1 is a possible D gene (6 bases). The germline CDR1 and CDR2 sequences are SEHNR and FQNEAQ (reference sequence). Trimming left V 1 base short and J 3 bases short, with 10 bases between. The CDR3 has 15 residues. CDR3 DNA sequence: TGTGCCAGCAGCTTAGATTGGACAGACAATCAGCCCCAGCATTTT. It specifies CASSLDWTDNQPQHF. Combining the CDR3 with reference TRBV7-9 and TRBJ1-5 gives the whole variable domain DTGVSQNPRHKITKRGQNVTFRCDPISEHNRLYWYRQTLGQGPEFLTYFQNEAQLEKSRLLSDRFSAERPKGSFSTLEIQRTEQGDSAMYLCASSLDWTDNQPQHFGDGTRLSIL.

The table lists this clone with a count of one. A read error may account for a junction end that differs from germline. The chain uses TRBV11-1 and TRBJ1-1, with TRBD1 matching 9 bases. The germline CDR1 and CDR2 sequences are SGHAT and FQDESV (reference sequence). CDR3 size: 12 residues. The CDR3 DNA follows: TGTGCCAGCAGCACCGGGGGACAGGGTACGCTCTTT. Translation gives CASSTGGQGTLF.

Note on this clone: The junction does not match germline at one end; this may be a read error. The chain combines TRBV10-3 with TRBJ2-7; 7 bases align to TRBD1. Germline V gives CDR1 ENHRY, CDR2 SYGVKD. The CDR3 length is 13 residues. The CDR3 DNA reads TGTGCCATCAATGAGATACAGGGGCACGAGCAGTACTTC. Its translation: CAINEIQGHEQYF.

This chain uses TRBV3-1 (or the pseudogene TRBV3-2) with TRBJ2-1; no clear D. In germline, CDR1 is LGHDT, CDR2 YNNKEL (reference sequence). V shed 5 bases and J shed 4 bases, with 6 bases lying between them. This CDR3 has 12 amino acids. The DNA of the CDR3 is TGTGCCAGCAGCTATACTTACAATGAGCAGTTCTTC. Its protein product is CASSYTYNEQFF.

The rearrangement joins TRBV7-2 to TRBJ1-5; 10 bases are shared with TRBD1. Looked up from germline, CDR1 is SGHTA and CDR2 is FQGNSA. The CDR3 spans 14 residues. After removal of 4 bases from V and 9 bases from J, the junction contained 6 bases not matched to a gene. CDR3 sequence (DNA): TGTGCCAGCAGCTGGGACAGGGGCCCAGGGCCCCAGCATTTT. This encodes CASSWDRGPGPQHF.

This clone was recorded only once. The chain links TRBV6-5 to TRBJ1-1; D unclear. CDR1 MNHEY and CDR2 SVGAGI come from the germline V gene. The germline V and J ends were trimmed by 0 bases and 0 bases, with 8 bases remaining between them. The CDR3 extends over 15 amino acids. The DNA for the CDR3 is TGTGCCAGCAGTTACTCACCGACTGTGAACACTGAAGCTTTCTTT. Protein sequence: CASSYSPTVNTEAFF.

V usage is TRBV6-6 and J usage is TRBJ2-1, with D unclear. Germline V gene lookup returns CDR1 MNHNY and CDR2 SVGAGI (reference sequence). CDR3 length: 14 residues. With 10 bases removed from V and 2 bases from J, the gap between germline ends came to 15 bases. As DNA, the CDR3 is TGTGCCATCGCGAGCCATGCGACCTACAATGAGCAGTTCTTC. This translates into CAIASHATYNEQFF.

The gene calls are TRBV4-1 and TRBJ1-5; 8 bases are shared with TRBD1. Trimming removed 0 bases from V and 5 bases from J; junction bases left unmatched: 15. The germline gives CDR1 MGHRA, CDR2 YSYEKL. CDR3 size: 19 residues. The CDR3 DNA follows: TGCGCCAGCAGCCAAGATGGTGGGACTTCAGGGGGCGGTGATCAGCCCCAGCATTTT. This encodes CASSQDGGTSGGGDQPQHF.

The CDR3 DNA sequence: TGCGCCAGCAGCCTAAGTGGAGGGGCCGAGCAGTACTTC. Its protein product is CASSLSGGAEQYF. The chain employs TRBV5-1 and TRBJ2-7; D might be TRBD2 (6 bases). The CDR3 consists of 13 residues. Germline assignment: CDR1 SGHRS and CDR2 YFSETQ. V was shortened by 4 bases and J by 6 bases, with 14 bases between the two germline ends.

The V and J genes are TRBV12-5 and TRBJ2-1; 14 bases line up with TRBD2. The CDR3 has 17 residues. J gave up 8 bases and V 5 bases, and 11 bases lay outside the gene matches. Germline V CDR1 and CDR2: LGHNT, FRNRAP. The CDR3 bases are TGTGCTAGTGGTCTCCGAGGGACTAGCGGGAGTATCTATGAGCAGTTCTTC. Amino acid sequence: CASGLRGTSGSIYEQFF.